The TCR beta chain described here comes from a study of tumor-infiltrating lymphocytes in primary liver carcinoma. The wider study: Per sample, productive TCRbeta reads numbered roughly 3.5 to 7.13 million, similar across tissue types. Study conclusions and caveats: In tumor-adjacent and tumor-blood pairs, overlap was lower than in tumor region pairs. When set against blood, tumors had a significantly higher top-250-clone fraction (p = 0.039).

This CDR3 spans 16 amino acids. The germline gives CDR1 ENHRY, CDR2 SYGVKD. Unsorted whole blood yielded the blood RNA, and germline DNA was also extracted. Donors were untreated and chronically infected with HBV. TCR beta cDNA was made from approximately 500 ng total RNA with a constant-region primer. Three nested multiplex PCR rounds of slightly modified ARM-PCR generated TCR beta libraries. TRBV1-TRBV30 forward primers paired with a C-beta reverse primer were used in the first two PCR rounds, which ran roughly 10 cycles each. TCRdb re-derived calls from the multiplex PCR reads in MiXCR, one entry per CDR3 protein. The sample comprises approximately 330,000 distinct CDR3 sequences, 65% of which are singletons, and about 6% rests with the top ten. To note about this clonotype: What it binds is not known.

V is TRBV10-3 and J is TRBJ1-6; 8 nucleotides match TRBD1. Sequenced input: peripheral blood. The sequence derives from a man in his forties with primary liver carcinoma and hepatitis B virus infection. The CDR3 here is CVMSESDRGRNSPLHF. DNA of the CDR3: TGTGTCATGAGTGAGTCCGACAGGGGAAGGAATTCACCCCTCCACTTT.